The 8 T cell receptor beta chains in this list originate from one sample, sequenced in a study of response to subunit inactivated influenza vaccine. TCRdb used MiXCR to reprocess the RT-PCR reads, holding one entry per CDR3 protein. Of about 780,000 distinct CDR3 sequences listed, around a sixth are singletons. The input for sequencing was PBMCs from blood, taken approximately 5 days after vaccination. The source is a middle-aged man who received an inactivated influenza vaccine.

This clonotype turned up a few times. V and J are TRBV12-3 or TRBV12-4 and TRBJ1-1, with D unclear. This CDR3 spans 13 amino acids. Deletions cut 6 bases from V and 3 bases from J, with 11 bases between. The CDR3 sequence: CASSLRTDTEAFF. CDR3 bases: TGTGCCAGCAGCCTAAGAACGGACACTGAAGCTTTCTTT.

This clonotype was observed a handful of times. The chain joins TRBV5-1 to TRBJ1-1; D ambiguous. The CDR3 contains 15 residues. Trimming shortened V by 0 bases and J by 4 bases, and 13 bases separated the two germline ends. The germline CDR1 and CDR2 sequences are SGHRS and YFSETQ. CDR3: CASSLGHIASTEAFF. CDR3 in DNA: TGCGCCAGCAGCTTGGGGCACATTGCTTCCACTGAAGCTTTCTTT.

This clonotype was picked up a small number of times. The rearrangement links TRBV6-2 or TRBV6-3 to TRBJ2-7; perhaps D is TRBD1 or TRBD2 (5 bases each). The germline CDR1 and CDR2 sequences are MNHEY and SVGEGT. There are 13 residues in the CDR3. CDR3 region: CATRGRISYEQYF. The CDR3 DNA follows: TGTGCTACACGGGGACGGATATCCTACGAGCAGTACTTC.

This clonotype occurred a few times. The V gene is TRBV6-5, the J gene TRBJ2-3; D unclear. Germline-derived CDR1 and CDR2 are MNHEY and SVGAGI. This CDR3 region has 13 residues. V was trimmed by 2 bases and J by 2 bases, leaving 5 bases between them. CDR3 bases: TGTGCCAGCAGTTACGCCGTCACAGATACGCAGTATTTT. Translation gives CASSYAVTDTQYF.

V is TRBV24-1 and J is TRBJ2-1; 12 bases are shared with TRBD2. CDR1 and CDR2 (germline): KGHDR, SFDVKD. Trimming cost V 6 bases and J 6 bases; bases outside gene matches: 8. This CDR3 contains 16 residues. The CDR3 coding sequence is TGTGCCACCAGTACACCGGGACTAGCGGGTATCAATGAGCAGTTCTTC. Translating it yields CATSTPGLAGINEQFF.

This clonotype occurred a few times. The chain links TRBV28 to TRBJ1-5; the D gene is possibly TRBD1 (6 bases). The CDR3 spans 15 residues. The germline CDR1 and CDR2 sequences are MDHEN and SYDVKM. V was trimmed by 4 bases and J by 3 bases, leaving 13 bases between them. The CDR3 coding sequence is TGTGCCAGCAGTTCAGGGGACGGGTACAATCAGCCCCAGCATTTT. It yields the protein CASSSGDGYNQPQHF.

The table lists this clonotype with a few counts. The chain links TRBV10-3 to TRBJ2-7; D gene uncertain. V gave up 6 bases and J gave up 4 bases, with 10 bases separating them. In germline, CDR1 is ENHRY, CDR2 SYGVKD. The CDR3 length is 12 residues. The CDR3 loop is CAIRQILYEQYF. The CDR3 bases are TGTGCCATCAGGCAGATTTTATACGAGCAGTACTTC.

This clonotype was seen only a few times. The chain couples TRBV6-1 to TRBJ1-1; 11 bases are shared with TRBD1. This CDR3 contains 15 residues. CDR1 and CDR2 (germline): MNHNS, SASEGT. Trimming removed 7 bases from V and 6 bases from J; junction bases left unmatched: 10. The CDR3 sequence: CASNNVGQGEAEAFF. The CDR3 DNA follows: TGTGCCAGCAACAACGTGGGACAGGGGGAGGCTGAAGCTTTCTTT.